The 13 T cell receptor beta chains listed next were all sequenced from one sample in a study of blood T cell repertoires in COVID-19. Here immunoSEQ multiplex PCR was the method, and the copy in TCRdb shows in-frame clones only, minus some. The sample lists fewer than 30,000 clones, around two thirds seen once, with about 7.1% in the top ten. What was sequenced was peripheral blood. Receptor source: a man aged 55 to 69 with active or convalescent COVID-19.

This chain joins TRBV5-1 and TRBJ1-1; D is possibly TRBD1 (5 bases). The V end was cut by 6 bases, the J end by 3 bases, with 15 bases between. CDR1 and CDR2 from the germline V gene are SGHRS and YFSETQ. This CDR3 region has 14 residues. As DNA, the CDR3 is TGCGCCAGCAAATGGGGGGGATCCCACACTGAAGCTTTCTTT. It translates to CASKWGGSHTEAFF.

The V gene is TRBV10-1, the J gene TRBJ2-1; 7 bases are a match to TRBD1. CDR3 length: 16 residues. V shed 6 bases and J 0 bases; nucleotides not matched to a gene: 8. Looked up from germline, CDR1 is WNHNN and CDR2 is SYGVQD (reference sequence). The CDR3 loop reads CASSAHRGISYNEQFF. The CDR3 coding sequence is TGCGCCAGCAGCGCCCACAGGGGTATCTCCTACAATGAGCAGTTCTTC.

The rearrangement uses TRBV9 and TRBJ1-1; weak D call: TRBD1 (6 bases). Germline CDR1 is SGDLS and CDR2 is YYNGEE. V was cut by 0 bases and J by 1 base, with 13 bases left in between. The CDR3 is made up of 16 amino acids. The CDR3: CASSVDGFRGNTEAFF. The CDR3 DNA follows: TGTGCCAGCAGCGTAGATGGTTTCAGGGGGAACACTGAAGCTTTCTTT.

This chain links TRBV6-4 with TRBJ2-1, with TRBD2 matching over 11 bases. The CDR3 contains 15 residues. CDR1 and CDR2 from the germline V gene are MRHNA and SNTAGT. Trimming took 5 bases from V and 4 from J; bases not matched to a gene: 4. CDR3: CASSSTSGEYNEQFF. CDR3 in DNA: TGTGCCAGCAGTTCGACTAGCGGGGAATACAATGAGCAGTTCTTC.

This clone was counted a few times. The CDR3 DNA sequence: TGTGCCAGCAGTTTTCGAGGTGGGACCCAGTACTTC. Protein: CASSFRGGTQYF. The chain has TRBV28 and TRBJ2-5; D ambiguous. Per germline, CDR1 MDHEN and CDR2 SYDVKM. V lost 3 bases, J lost 7 bases, and 9 bases lay in between. The CDR3 runs to 12 residues.

The chain has TRBV5-4 and TRBJ2-7, with 9 bases that match TRBD2. The J segment lost 3 bases and the V segment lost 0 bases, leaving 7 bases of the junction unmatched. The CDR3 extends over 16 amino acids. In germline, CDR1 is SGHNT, CDR2 YYREEE (reference sequence). CDR3 bases: TGTGCCAGCAGCTTGGGTCGGACTAGCGTATACTACGAGCAGTACTTC. This codes for CASSLGRTSVYYEQYF.

V usage is TRBV9 and J usage is TRBJ2-3, with TRBD2 matching 7 bases. Trimming cost V 1 base and J 0 bases; bases outside gene matches: 5. The length of the CDR3 is 16 residues. CDR1 SGDLS and CDR2 YYNGEE come from the germline V gene. CDR3 nucleotides: TGTGCCAGCAGCGTATCCGGGGGGACGAGCACAGATACGCAGTATTTT. It translates to CASSVSGGTSTDTQYF. The complete variable domain, with remaining parts taken from reference TRBV9 and TRBJ2-3, reads DSGVTQTPKHLITATGQRVTLRCSPRSGDLSVYWYQQSLDQGLQFLIQYYNGEERAKGNILERFSAQQFPDLHSELNLSSLELGDSALYFCASSVSGGTSTDTQYFGPGTRLTVL.

The chain couples TRBV6-2 or TRBV6-3 to TRBJ2-5; 8 bases map to TRBD2. The V gene's germline CDR1 is MNHEY and CDR2 SVGEGT. The CDR3 runs 17 residues. With V trimmed by 0 bases and J by 4 bases, 10 bases remained unmatched. The CDR3: CASSYSSSGGRIETQYF. The CDR3 DNA sequence: TGTGCCAGCAGTTACTCGAGTTCGGGGGGGCGTATAGAGACCCAGTACTTC.

The DNA for the CDR3 is TGTGCCACCAGTTCGAATACCCGCAGGGCGACTGCTAACTATGGCTACACCTTC. It yields the protein CATSSNTRRATANYGYTF. The chain carries TRBV24-1 and TRBJ1-2; perhaps TRBD1 as D (5 bases). CDR3 size: 18 residues. The V end was cut by 6 bases, the J end by 0 bases, with 22 bases between. The germline gives CDR1 KGHDR, CDR2 SFDVKD.

The rearrangement links TRBV9 to TRBJ2-7; 8 nucleotides match TRBD2. Germline V gene lookup returns CDR1 SGDLS and CDR2 YYNGEE. After removal of 2 bases from V and 2 bases from J, the junction contained 9 bases not matched to a gene. This CDR3 spans 16 amino acids. Written as DNA, the CDR3 is TGTGCCAGCAGCGTGGGAGAGGGACTAGGAACCTACGAGCAGTACTTC. Its translation is CASSVGEGLGTYEQYF.

The chain combines TRBV27 with TRBJ2-3; D unresolved. Trimming took 0 bases from V and 0 from J, leaving 4 bases between them. This CDR3 is 14 amino acids long. Germline V lookup: CDR1 MNHEY, CDR2 SMNVEV (reference sequence). DNA for the CDR3: TGTGCCAGCAGTTTATCCCGTAGCACAGATACGCAGTATTTT. Amino acids: CASSLSRSTDTQYF.

V and J are TRBV15 and TRBJ1-3; maybe TRBD1 (5 bases). The germline CDR1 and CDR2 sequences are LNHNV and YYDKDF (reference sequence). The germline V and J ends were trimmed by 0 bases and 2 bases, with 8 bases remaining between them. The CDR3 sequence is 15 residues long. The CDR3 loop is CATSRDRAPGNTIYF. CDR3 in DNA: TGTGCCACCAGCAGAGACAGGGCTCCTGGAAACACCATATATTTT.

The chain couples TRBV27 to TRBJ1-4; 7 bases agree with TRBD1. Per germline, CDR1 MNHEY and CDR2 SMNVEV (reference sequence). This CDR3 is built from 15 residues. J was trimmed by 5 bases and V by 3 bases; bases with no gene match: 6. CDR3 DNA sequence: TGTGCCAGCAGTTTGGGGACAGCCAAAAATGAAAAACTGTTTTTT. Translation: CASSLGTAKNEKLFF.